This T cell receptor (beta chain) was captured in a study of blood T cells in healthy people across ages (dated by TCRdb to the mid-2010s). The study in broad terms: Template switching captured roughly one uniquely barcoded TCR beta cDNA molecule per two T cells in model experiments. To track age-related changes in TCR beta repertoire diversity, the study relied on deep sequencing normalized with unique cDNA molecular identifiers. Four age groups were formed from the donors: young (average approximately 15 years), middle-aged (approximately 39), aged (about 62) and long-lived (roughly 81). For two donors (one aged 18 to 29 and one aged 80 or older), the study analyzed two additional independent replicas of 1 million unique cDNA reads from the same blood draw. The paper as a whole reports these results and caveats: Conclusive comparison of naive and antigen-experienced compartments was prevented by the profiling of bulk unsorted PBMCs. As age increased, observed TCR beta diversity per million T cells dropped in a roughly linear way, and a significant reduction was already evident by age approximately 40. Estimates of total diversity based on one million sequenced T cells were regarded as lower bounds and as underestimates. Compared with the aged group, more naive CD4+ T cells, fewer expanded clones and increased TCR diversity were shown by the long-lived group, suggesting age selection. A strong correlation was found between observed TCR beta diversity and the percentage of naive T cells measured by flow cytometry. The CMV infection status of donors was not known, potentially confounding age-related changes in expanded clonotypes.

From its cysteine to its phenylalanine, the CDR3 spans 14 amino acids. The sequence is cut down to CDR3 DNA, 42 bases in frame from base 1. Looking up the germline V gene (reference sequence) yields CDR1 LGHDT and CDR2 YNNKEL. The donors were about 40 Caucasian individuals from Russia, aged 6 to 90 years, who were systemically healthy. Each donor gave ten milliliters of peripheral blood, collected into EDTA-treated Vacutainer tubes. Ficoll-Paque density-gradient centrifugation was used to isolate PBMCs, with at least 6.5 million per sample. Total RNA was extracted from PBMCs with Trizol reagent, with at least 6 micrograms obtained per sample. The percentages of naive CD45RAhigh/CD27high T cells were determined by flow cytometry on a PBMC aliquot from every donor. The library relied on 5' RACE. The sequencer was an Illumina HiSeq 2500. A second PCR of about 7 to 12 cycles was performed with a sample-barcoded 5' primer and a J-beta primer mix. Each TCR beta cDNA molecule received a unique molecular identifier from a template-switch 5' adaptor carrying 12 random nucleotides. Each sample yielded at least 2.5 million CDR3-containing paired-end reads. First-strand cDNA synthesis was performed from all RNA using the Mint cDNA synthesis kit, with priming by a TRBC-specific oligonucleotide. Following uracil-DNA glycosylase treatment, all cDNA underwent a first 18-cycle PCR with the universal primers M1SS and BC2_uni_R. As for the original processing: Normalization of each sample was performed by random selection of 1 million high-quality reads, each carrying a distinct molecular identifier. Instead of being binned into consensus sequences, reads that shared molecular identifiers were thrown out. MiTCR, with a Q25 quality threshold and the strictest error-elimination algorithm, was used for CDR3 identification, clonotype clustering and error correction. A nonparametric unseen species model using Euler transformation provided a lower-bound estimate of total TCR beta diversity. In TCRdb, the public reads were trimmed at Q25 with fastp and aligned with MiXCR, with productive beta chains retained. Each entry merges the rows of one CDR3 protein and shows their most common DNA and genes. The V and J calls and clone size are TCRdb's, not the authors'. This sample comprises approximately 760,000 distinct CDR3 sequences, approximately 25% of them detected only once. Of the sample, more than 8% is held by the ten largest clones.

About this clonotype itself: The specificity of this receptor is unknown. Per-base qualities were not stored, and no clone one base away is much larger.

The data also belong to a second study, concerning T cells of mothers and their children. The second paper states: The donors were nine systemically healthy Caucasian individuals, made up of three mothers and their six children. cDNA synthesis used all of the extracted RNA, with roughly 1.5 ug of RNA in each 15 ul reaction. In the second PCR, the M1S primer added sample barcodes and 2-4 random nucleotides. Over 8 million TCR beta CDR3 reads came from each mother, compared with about 3.2 million reads from each child. Thymic selection similarly shapes TCR recombination output in related and unrelated pairs, with minor effect from inherited differences. Normalized repertoire overlap in related mother-child pairs was always slightly higher than in unrelated mother-child pairs, but the difference was never significant. Persistent microchimeric T cell clones were not detected, at a sensitivity of about 99 clones per million clonotypes. The study used deep NGS to compare TCR beta repertoires of mothers and children, seeking features distinguishing related mother-child pairs from unrelated individuals. On average, the children were about 10 +/- 4 years old, while the mothers were around 42 +/- 4 years old. After adapter ligation with NEBNext reagents, the libraries were sequenced on Illumina HiSeq 2000 with 100+100 nt paired-end reads. To prevent cross-contamination, the mother and child libraries were prepared a month apart and were sequenced in separate runs. Each donor had between roughly 500,000 and 2,100,000 distinct TCR beta clonotypes identified. Naive TCR beta clonotypes were estimated from low-frequency clonotypes matched to each donor's FACS-determined naive share, without sorting.

The TCR sequence derives from a boy aged 5-17 years in good health. Sequenced material: blood. The sequence joins TRBV3-1 to TRBJ2-1, and possibly TRBD1, on 5 matching bases. The J call may be mistaken, given a closer DNA end match to TRBJ2-7. The sequenced DNA is TGTGCCAGCAGCCAAGATGGGCAGGGCGTCGAGCAGTACTTC. Translated, it reads CASSQDGQGVEQYF.